This T cell receptor beta chain was sequenced in a study of T cells expressing NK-cell markers. TCRdb reprocessed the 5' RACE reads and keeps a single row for each CDR3 protein, giving no DNA. The sample totals over 150,000 distinct CDR3 sequences. The CDR3 sequence is 14 residues long. In germline, CDR1 is SNHLY, CDR2 FYNNEI. General study findings and limits: Topping the CD3+CD56-NKG2C+ fraction as well were these clonotypes, in a handful of donors.

Details on this clonotype: Its antigen is undetermined.

The chain joins TRBV2 to TRBJ2-7; lacking DNA, the TRBD1 call made by TCRdb goes unchecked. The receptor's source is a woman aged 45-65 years in good health. The sample consisted of blood T cells: a sorted CD56 or NKG2C T cell subset, CD4+ or CD8+ T cells, or bulk PBMC T cells (not recorded which). CDR3 amino acids: CASGGKTKSYEQYF.